The clone carrying this T cell receptor beta chain has more than one count but fewer than ten. What it binds is not known. The investigators reverse transcribed all of the isolated RNA, so they sequenced expressed TCRB transcripts. Generated by immunoSEQ multiplex PCR, the TCRdb table keeps only in-frame clones and is missing some. Among under 350,000 clones listed, approximately 24% were seen once. The sample originates from a study of beta chain features in type 1 diabetes. Study findings and constraints: The study found moderately but significantly shorter TCRB CDR3s in all four CD4+ subsets of Type 1 diabetes patients.

This CDR3 has 19 amino acids. Germline lookup yields CDR1 MDHEN and CDR2 SYDVKM. Trimming took 5 bases from V and 0 from J; bases not matched to a gene: 13. This receptor was obtained from a woman under 40 with type 1 diabetes. The chain combines TRBV28 with TRBJ2-6; TRBD1 matches 7 bases. Material for sequencing was naive CD4+ T cells from blood. CDR3 sequence: CASSPRGGQSYSGANVLTF. For the CDR3, the DNA is TGTGCCAGCAGTCCCCGAGGGGGCCAGAGCTACTCTGGGGCCAACGTCCTGACTTTC.